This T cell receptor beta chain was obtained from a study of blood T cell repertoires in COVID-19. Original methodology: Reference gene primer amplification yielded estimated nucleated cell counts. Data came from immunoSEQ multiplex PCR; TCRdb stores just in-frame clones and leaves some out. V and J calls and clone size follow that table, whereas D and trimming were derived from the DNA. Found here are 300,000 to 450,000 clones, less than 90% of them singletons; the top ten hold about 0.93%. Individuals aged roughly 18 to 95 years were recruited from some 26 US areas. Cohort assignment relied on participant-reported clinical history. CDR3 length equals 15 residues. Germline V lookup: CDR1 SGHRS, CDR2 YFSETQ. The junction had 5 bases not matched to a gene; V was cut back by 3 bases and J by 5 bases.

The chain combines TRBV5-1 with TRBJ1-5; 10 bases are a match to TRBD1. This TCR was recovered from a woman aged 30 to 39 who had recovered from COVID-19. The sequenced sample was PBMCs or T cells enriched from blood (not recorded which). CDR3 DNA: TGCGCCAGCAGCTCCGGGACAGGGGCCCATCAGCCCCAGCATTTT. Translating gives CASSSGTGAHQPQHF.